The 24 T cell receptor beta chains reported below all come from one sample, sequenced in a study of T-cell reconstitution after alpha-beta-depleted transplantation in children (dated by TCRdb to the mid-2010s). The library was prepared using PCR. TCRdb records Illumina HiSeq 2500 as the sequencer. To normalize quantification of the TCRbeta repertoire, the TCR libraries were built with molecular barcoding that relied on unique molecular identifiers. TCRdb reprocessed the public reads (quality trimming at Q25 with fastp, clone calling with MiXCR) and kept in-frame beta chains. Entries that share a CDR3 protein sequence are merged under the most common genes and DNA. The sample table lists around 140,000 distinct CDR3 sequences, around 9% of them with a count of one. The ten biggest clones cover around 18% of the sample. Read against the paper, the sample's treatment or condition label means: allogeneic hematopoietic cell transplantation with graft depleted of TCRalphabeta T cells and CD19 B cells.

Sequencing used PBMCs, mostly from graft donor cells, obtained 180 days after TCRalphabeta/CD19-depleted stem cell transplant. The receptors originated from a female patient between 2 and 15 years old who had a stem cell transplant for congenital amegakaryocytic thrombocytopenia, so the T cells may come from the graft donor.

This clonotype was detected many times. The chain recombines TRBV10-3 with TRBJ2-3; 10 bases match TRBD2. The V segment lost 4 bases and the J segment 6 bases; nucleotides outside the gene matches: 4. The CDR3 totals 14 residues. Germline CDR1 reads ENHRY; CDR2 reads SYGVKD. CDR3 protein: CAISGGLASDTQYF. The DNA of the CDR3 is TGTGCCATCAGTGGGGGACTAGCGAGCGATACGCAGTATTTT.

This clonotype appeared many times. CDR3 nucleotides: TGTGCCAGCAGCTTAGAAGGGTGGGGCTGGTACAATGAGCAGTTCTTC. Its protein product is CASSLEGWGWYNEQFF. This chain links TRBV11-2 with TRBJ2-1; a possible D gene is TRBD1 (5 bases). The CDR3 is made up of 16 amino acids. CDR1 SGHAT and CDR2 FQNNGV come from the germline V gene. The ends were cut back, 0 bases at V and 4 bases at J, with 13 bases in the middle.

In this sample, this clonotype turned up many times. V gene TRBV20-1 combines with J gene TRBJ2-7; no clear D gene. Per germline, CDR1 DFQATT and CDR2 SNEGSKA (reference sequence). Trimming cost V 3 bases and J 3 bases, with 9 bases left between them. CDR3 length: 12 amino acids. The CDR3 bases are TGCAGTGCTAGCGGCAGATACTACGAGCAGTACTTC. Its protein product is CSASGRYYEQYF.

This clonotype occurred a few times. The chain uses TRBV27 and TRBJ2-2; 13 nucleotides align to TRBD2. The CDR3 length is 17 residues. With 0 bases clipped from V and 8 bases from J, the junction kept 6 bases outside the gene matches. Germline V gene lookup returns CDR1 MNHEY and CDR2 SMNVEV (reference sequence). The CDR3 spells CASSLSGLAGVIGELFF. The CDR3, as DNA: TGTGCCAGCAGTTTATCAGGACTAGCGGGAGTAATTGGGGAGCTGTTTTTT.

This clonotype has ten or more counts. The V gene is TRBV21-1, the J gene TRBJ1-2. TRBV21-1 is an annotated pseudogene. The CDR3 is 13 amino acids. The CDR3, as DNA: TGTGCCGGAGGAAGCGGACTGTTTTTCGGCTACACCTTC. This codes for CAGGSGLFFGYTF.

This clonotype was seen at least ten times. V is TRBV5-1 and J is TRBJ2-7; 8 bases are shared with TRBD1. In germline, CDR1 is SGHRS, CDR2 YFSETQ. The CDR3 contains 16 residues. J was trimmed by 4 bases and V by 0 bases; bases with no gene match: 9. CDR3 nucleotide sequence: TGCGCCAGCAGCTTGGATTCGACAGGGGTAAGGTACGAGCAGTACTTC. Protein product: CASSLDSTGVRYEQYF.

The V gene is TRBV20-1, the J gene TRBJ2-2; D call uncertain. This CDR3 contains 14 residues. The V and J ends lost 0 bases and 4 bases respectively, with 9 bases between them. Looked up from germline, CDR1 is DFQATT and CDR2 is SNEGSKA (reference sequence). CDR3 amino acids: CSARDTLVTGELFF. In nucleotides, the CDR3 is TGCAGTGCTAGAGATACCCTCGTCACCGGGGAGCTGTTTTTT.

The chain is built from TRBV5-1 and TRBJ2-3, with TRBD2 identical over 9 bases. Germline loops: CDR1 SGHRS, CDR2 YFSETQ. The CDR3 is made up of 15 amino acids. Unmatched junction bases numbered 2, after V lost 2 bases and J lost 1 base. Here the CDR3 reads CASSFRLAGTDTQYF. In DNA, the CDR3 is TGCGCCAGCAGCTTCCGACTAGCGGGCACAGATACGCAGTATTTT.

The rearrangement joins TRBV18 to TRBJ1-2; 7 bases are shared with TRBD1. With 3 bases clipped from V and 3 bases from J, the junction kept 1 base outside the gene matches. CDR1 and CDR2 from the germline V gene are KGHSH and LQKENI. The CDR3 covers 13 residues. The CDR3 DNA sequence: TGTGCCAGCTCACCCGGGACAGACTATGGCTACACCTTC. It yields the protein CASSPGTDYGYTF.

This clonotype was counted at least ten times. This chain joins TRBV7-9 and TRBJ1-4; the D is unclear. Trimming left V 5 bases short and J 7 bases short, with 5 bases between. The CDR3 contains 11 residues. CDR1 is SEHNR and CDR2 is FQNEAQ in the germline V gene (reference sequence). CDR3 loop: CASSQAEKLFF. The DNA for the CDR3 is TGTGCCAGCAGCCAGGCTGAAAAACTGTTTTTT.

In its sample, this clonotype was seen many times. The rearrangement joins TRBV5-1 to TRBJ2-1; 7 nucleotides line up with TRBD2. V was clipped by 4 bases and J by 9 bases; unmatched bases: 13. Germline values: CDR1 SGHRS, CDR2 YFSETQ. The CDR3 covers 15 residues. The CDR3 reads CASSVTGGGGGEQFF. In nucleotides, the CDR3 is TGCGCCAGCAGCGTCACGGGCGGGGGAGGTGGTGAGCAGTTCTTC.

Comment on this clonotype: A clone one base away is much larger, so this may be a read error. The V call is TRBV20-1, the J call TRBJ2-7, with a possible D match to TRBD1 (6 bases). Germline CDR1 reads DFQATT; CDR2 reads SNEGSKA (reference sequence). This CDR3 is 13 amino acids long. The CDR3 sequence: CSAVQGRVYDQYF. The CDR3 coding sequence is TGCAGTGCTGTACAGGGTAGAGTTTACGACCAGTACTTC.

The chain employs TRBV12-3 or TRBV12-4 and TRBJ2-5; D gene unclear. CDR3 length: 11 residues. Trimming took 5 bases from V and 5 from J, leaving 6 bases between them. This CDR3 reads CASSGRETQYF. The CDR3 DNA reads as TGTGCCAGCAGTGGCCGGGAGACCCAGTACTTC.

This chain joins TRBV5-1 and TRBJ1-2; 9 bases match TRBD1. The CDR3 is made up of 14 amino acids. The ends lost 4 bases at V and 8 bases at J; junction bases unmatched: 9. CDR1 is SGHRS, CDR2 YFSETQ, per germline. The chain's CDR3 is CASSRDRVAQGYTF. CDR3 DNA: TGCGCCAGCAGCAGGGACAGGGTTGCGCAAGGCTACACCTTC.

The chain's CDR3 is CASSQGTVHYGYTF. CDR3 coding DNA: TGTGCCAGCAGCCAAGGTACAGTTCACTATGGCTACACCTTC. The rearrangement joins TRBV3-1 to TRBJ1-2; D unclear. Per germline, CDR1 LGHDT and CDR2 YNNKEL (reference sequence). The CDR3 contains 14 residues. Trimming removed 1 base at V and 3 bases at J, with 9 bases between. Variable domain in full (rest from reference TRBV3-1 and TRBJ1-2): DTAVSQTPKYLVTQMGNDKSIKCEQNLGHDTMYWYKQDSKKFLKIMFSYNNKELIINETVPNRFSPKSPDKAHLNLHINSLELGDSAVYFCASSQGTVHYGYTFGSGTRLTVV.

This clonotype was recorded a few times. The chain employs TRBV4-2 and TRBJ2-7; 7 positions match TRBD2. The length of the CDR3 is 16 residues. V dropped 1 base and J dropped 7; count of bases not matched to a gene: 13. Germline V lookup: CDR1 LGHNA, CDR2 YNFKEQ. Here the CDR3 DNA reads TGTGCCAGCAGCCAAGGGTACTTGCGGGGGATGGGGGAGCAGTACTTC. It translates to CASSQGYLRGMGEQYF.

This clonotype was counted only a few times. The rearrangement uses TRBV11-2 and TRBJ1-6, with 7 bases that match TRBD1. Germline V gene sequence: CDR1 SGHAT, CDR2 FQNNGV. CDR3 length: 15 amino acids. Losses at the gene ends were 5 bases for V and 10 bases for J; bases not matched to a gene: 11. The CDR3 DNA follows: TGTGCCAGCAGCATCGACAGCGCCAGGGGGTCACCCCTCCACTTT. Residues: CASSIDSARGSPLHF.

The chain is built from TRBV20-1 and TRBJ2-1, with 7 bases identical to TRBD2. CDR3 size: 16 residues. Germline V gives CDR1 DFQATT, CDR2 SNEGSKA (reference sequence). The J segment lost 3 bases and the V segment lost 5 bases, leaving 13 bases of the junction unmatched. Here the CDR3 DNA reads TGCAGTGCTCCTGATGTCTTGGCGGGGGACTACAATGAGCAGTTCTTC. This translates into CSAPDVLAGDYNEQFF.

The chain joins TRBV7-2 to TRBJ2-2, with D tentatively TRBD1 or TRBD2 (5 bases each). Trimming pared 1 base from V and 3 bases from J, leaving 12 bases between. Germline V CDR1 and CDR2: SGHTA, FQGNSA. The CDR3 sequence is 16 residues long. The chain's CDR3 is CASSLVSGPYTGELFF. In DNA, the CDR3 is TGTGCCAGCAGCTTAGTATCGGGACCCTACACCGGGGAGCTGTTTTTT.

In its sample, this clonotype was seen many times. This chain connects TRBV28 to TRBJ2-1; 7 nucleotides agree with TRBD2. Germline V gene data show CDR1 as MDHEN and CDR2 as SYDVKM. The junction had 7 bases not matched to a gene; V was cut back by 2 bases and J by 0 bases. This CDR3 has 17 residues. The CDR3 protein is CASSLTGGQSSYNEQFF. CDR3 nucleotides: TGTGCCAGCAGTTTAACGGGAGGTCAGAGCTCCTACAATGAGCAGTTCTTC.

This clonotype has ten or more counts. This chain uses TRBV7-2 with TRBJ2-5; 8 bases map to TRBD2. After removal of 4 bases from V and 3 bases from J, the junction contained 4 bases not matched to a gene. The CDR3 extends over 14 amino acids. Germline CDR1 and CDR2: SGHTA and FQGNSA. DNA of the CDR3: TGTGCCAGCAGCTCCTTAGCGGGAAAAGAGACCCAGTACTTC. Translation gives CASSSLAGKETQYF.

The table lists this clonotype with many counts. The CDR3 nucleotides read TGCGCCAGCAGCTTGGCAGGCAGACAAGAGACCCAGTACTTC. It translates to CASSLAGRQETQYF. The V gene is TRBV5-1, the J gene TRBJ2-5; D is undetermined. V was trimmed by 0 bases and J by 2 bases, leaving 8 bases between them. The CDR3 is made up of 14 amino acids. Germline CDR1 and CDR2: SGHRS and YFSETQ.

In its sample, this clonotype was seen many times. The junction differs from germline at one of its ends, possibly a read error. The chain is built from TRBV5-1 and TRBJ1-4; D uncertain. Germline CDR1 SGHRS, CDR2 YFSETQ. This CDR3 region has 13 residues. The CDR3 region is CASSLATNEKLFF. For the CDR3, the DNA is TGCGCCAGCAGCTTGGCAACTAACGAAAAACTGTTTTTT.

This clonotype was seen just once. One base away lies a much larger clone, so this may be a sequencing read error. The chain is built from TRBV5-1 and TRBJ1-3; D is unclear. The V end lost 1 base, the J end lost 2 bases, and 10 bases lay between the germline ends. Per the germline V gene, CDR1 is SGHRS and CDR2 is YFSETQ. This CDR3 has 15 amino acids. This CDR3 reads CASSLSAHPGNTIYF. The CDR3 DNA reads TGCGCCAGCAGCTTGTCTGCACACCCTGGAAACACCATATATTTT.